These 13 T cell receptor beta chains were sequenced from one sample in a study of shared clonotypes between healthy human individuals. Assay used: immunoSEQ multiplex PCR; TCRdb lists only in-frame clones, some missing. The data hold some 2,400,000 clones, with 90% to 97% observed a single time. The specimen was naive CD4+ T cells sorted from blood. Subset specified: CD45RA+ positively selected. The receptors come from a man in his late teens or twenties in good health.

The V call is TRBV7-9, the J call TRBJ2-5; D gene unclear. TRBJ2-7 explains the end of the DNA better; the J call may be wrong. The germline gives CDR1 SEHNR, CDR2 FQNEAQ (reference sequence). The CDR3 is made up of 14 amino acids. CDR3 nucleotides: TGTGCCAGCAGCTTAAACACTTTGGGATACGAGCAGTACTTC. Translating gives CASSLNTLGYEQYF.

CDR3 protein: CASSLDTTGELFF. CDR3 nucleotide sequence: TGTGCCAGCAGCCTGGACACCACCGGGGAGCTGTTTTTT. The chain carries TRBV11-3 and TRBJ2-2; a possible D gene is TRBD1 (5 bases). The CDR3 is made up of 13 amino acids. Between the trimmed V and J ends, which lost 5 bases and 4 bases, there was a span of 8 bases. Germline V gene sequence: CDR1 SGHNT, CDR2 YENEEA.

Of note for this clone: The sample contains more than one DNA sequence encoding this CDR3. The CDR3 loop reads CASSLVTYEQYF. CDR3 sequence (DNA): TGTGCCAGCAGCTTAGTCACCTACGAGCAGTACTTC. The genes are TRBV11-2 and TRBJ2-7; no reliable D call. The CDR3 length is 12 residues. V lost 1 base and J 2 bases, leaving 3 bases between the germline ends. CDR1 is SGHAT, CDR2 FQNNGV, per germline.

The V gene is TRBV30, the J gene TRBJ2-7, with D perhaps matching TRBD2 (6 bases). This CDR3 has 19 residues. The germline gives CDR1 GTSNPN, CDR2 SVGIG (reference sequence). Between the trimmed V and J ends, which lost 7 bases and 0 bases, there was a span of 31 bases. DNA of the CDR3: TGTGCCTCCACGGGACTTAACGATAGGTCCCCCTCTAGCTCCTACGAGCAGTACTTC. Translated, it gives CASTGLNDRSPSSSYEQYF. The full variable domain, its missing parts supplied by reference TRBV30 and TRBJ2-7, is SQTIHQWPATLVQPVGSPLSLECTVEGTSNPNLYWYRQAAGRGLQLLFYSVGIGQISSEVPQNLSASRPQDRQFILSSKKLLLSDSGFYLCASTGLNDRSPSSSYEQYFGPGTRLTVT.

V and J are TRBV2 and TRBJ1-6, with no clear D. This CDR3 has 13 residues. CDR1 is SNHLY and CDR2 is FYNNEI in the germline V gene. V lost 8 bases to trimming and J lost 0 bases, with 5 bases between them. CDR3 nucleotide sequence: TGTGCCAGCTGGAGCTCCTATAATTCACCCCTCCACTTT. Its protein product is CASWSSYNSPLHF.

J is TRBJ1-2 and V is TRBV12-5; no clear D. The length of the CDR3 is 12 residues. Germline CDR1 reads LGHNT; CDR2 reads FRNRAP. Trimming removed 1 base from V and 4 bases from J, with 4 bases in between. The CDR3 loop reads CASGLDTYGYTF. CDR3 DNA: TGTGCTAGTGGTTTGGATACCTATGGCTACACCTTC.

The chain couples TRBV9 to TRBJ1-2, with D possibly TRBD1 on 6 matching bases. The germline V and J ends were trimmed by 0 bases and 1 base, with 13 bases remaining between them. Germline V lookup: CDR1 SGDLS, CDR2 YYNGEE. The length of the CDR3 is 16 residues. The CDR3 region has the DNA TGTGCCAGCAGCGTAGAATCGGGACATTATAACTATGGCTACACCTTC. Encoded protein: CASSVESGHYNYGYTF.

The chain joins TRBV6-1 to TRBJ2-7; D is possibly TRBD1 (6 bases). V was trimmed by 6 bases and J by 3 bases, leaving 18 bases between them. Looked up from germline, CDR1 is MNHNS and CDR2 is SASEGT. The CDR3 is 15 amino acids. In DNA form, the CDR3 reads TGTGCCAGCAGAGGTGCCGCAGGGGCCGGCTACGAGCAGTACTTC. Protein: CASRGAAGAGYEQYF.

In its sample, this clone was seen once. The chain combines TRBV21-1 with TRBJ1-2; the table's D call, TRBD1, has no DNA check behind it. TRBV21-1 is shown as a pseudogene. The CDR3 runs 14 residues. CDR3 bases: TGTGCCAGCAGCAAAACGAGACAGGGCTATGGCTACACCTTC. It translates to CASSKTRQGYGYTF.

The J gene is TRBJ1-4, the V gene TRBV28, with a possible D match to TRBD1 (6 bases). Germline lookup yields CDR1 MDHEN and CDR2 SYDVKM. Trimming removed 6 bases at V and 2 bases at J, with 13 bases between. There are 15 residues in the CDR3. The CDR3 loop is CASRETGTTNEKLFF. CDR3 sequence (DNA): TGTGCCAGCAGAGAAACAGGGACCACTAATGAAAAACTGTTTTTT.

The chain couples TRBV7-3 to TRBJ1-3, with TRBD1 identical over 8 bases. With 3 bases clipped from V and 0 bases from J, the junction kept 22 bases outside the gene matches. This CDR3 is built from 22 residues. Germline loops: CDR1 SGHTA, CDR2 FQGTGA. The CDR3, as DNA: TGTGCCAGCAGCTTCCCGGGACAGGCCCAACCGATCATCCAACTCTCTGGAAACACCATATATTTT. This sequence encodes CASSFPGQAQPIIQLSGNTIYF.

This clone was observed a handful of times. The genes are TRBV7-2 and TRBJ2-7; TRBD2 matches at 13 bases. V shed 5 bases and J 2 bases; nucleotides not matched to a gene: 3. The CDR3 loop spans 15 amino acids. CDR1 and CDR2 from the germline V gene are SGHTA and FQGNSA. This CDR3 is CASSTGLAGPYEQYF. The DNA for the CDR3 is TGTGCCAGCAGCACGGGACTAGCGGGACCCTACGAGCAGTACTTC.

The DNA of the CDR3 is TGTGCCAGCAACGGACAGGGTGATCAGCCCCAGCATTTT. Translating gives CASNGQGDQPQHF. The chain recombines TRBV5-8 with TRBJ1-5; TRBD1 agrees at 8 bases. Losses at the gene ends were 6 bases for V and 5 bases for J; bases not matched to a gene: 4. CDR3 length equals 13 residues. CDR1 and CDR2 from the germline V gene are SGHTS and YDEGEE.